This section outlines one TCR beta chain sequence together with its context. The antigen remains unidentified. 60 Vbeta and 13 Jbeta primers were used in PCR. Only in-frame clones appear in the TCRdb table, and some are missing; sequencing was by immunoSEQ multiplex PCR. The sample includes some 89,000 clones, approximately 80% of them seen just once. The entry originates in a study of cytomegalovirus exposure and HLA in healthy donors. Study-level results: Later analysis indicated greater clonal expansion among HLA-associated TCR beta chains than among equally common other chains. It was taken for granted in presence/absence analyses that sequencing depth across donors was roughly uniform. A few CMV-associated chains were confirmed in vitro to be specific for CMV antigens. Later work found most CMV-associated TCR beta chains apparently HLA-restricted.

The specimen sequenced was PBMCs. The TCR originated in a young woman in good health and CMV-seronegative.

CDR3 residues: CASSLAQNNEQFF. In DNA form, the CDR3 reads TGCGCCAGCAGCTTGGCACAGAACAATGAGCAGTTCTTC. This sequence joins TRBV5-1 and TRBJ2-1, with D unresolved. The CDR3 consists of 13 residues. The V gene lost 0 bases and the J gene lost 5 bases, with 6 bases spanning the gap. Germline V lookup: CDR1 SGHRS, CDR2 YFSETQ. Full variable domain (outside the CDR3, taken from reference TRBV5-1 and TRBJ2-1): KAGVTQTPRYLIKTRGQQVTLSCSPISGHRSVSWYQQTPGQGLQFLFEYFSETQRNKGNFPGRFSGRQFSNSRSEMNVSTLELGDSALYLCASSLAQNNEQFFGPGTRLTVL.